This entry features one TCR beta chain sequence. This clonotype has just a few counts. Which antigen it targets is not known. No much larger clone is present one base from it, and per-base qualities are unavailable. The data belong to a study of blood T cells in healthy people across ages (dated by TCRdb to between 2014 and 2016). Context from the whole study: Template switching captured roughly one uniquely barcoded TCR beta cDNA molecule per two T cells in model experiments. To track age-related changes in TCR beta repertoire diversity, the study relied on deep sequencing normalized with unique cDNA molecular identifiers. To avoid experimental bias, donors of different ages were distributed randomly across sequencing lanes. The study analyzed two additional independent replicas of 1 million unique cDNA reads from the same blood draw for two donors, one aged 18 to 30 and one aged 80 or older. The donors were split into four age groups: young (average about 16 years), middle-aged (roughly 40), aged (roughly 60) and long-lived (approximately 80).

The paper as a whole reports these results and caveats: Estimates of total diversity based on one million sequenced T cells were regarded as lower bounds and as underestimates. Donor CMV infection status was unknown, potentially confounding age-related changes in expanded clonotypes. As age increased, observed TCR beta diversity per million T cells dropped in a roughly linear way, and a significant reduction was already evident by age 40. The long-lived group showed more naive CD4+ T cells, fewer expanded clones and increased TCR diversity than the aged group, suggesting age selection. A strong correlation was found between observed TCR beta diversity and the percentage of naive T cells measured by flow cytometry. Since profiling was done on bulk unsorted PBMCs, naive and antigen-experienced compartments could not be conclusively compared.

Systemically healthy Caucasian individuals from Russia, approximately 39 in total and aged about 6 to 90 years, were included as donors. Roughly 10 milliliters of peripheral blood were collected from each donor into EDTA-treated Vacutainer tubes. Ficoll-Paque density-gradient centrifugation was used to isolate PBMCs, with at least 6 million per sample. Total RNA, at least 5 micrograms per sample, was extracted from PBMCs with Trizol reagent. For every donor, an aliquot of PBMCs went through flow cytometry to measure the percentages of naive CD45RAhigh/CD27high T cells. Library preparation employed 5' RACE. TCRdb records Illumina HiSeq 2500 as the sequencer. The second PCR ran for about 6 to 12 cycles and used a J-beta primer mix along with a sample-barcoded 5' primer. A unique molecular identifier was introduced onto each TCR beta cDNA molecule by a template-switch 5' adaptor carrying 12 random nucleotides. At least 2.5 million CDR3-containing paired-end reads were obtained from each sample. First-strand cDNA synthesis was performed from all RNA using the Mint cDNA synthesis kit, with priming by a TRBC-specific oligonucleotide. Following uracil-DNA glycosylase treatment, a first 18-cycle PCR with universal primers M1SS and BC2_uni_R was performed on all cDNA. As for the authors' bioinformatics: Each sample was normalized by randomly selecting 1 million high-quality reads, each carrying a distinct molecular identifier. Instead of being binned into consensus sequences, reads with shared molecular identifiers were discarded. MiTCR, set to a Q25 quality threshold and the strictest error-elimination algorithm, was used for CDR3 identification, clonotype clustering and error correction. A nonparametric unseen species model with Euler transformation was used to estimate lower-bound total TCR beta diversity. The public reads were run again by TCRdb, first through fastp at Q25 and then through MiXCR, and only productive beta chains were kept. Each CDR3 protein gets just one entry, which takes the most common genes and DNA from the rows behind it. TCRdb, not the authors, supplied the V and J calls. The sample has about 1.4 million distinct CDR3 sequences on record, around 55% of them singletons. Of the sample, about 6.7% falls within the top ten clones.

The V and J ends are trimmed by 4 bases and 0 bases, leaving 10 bases between them. Including the terminal cysteine and phenylalanine, the CDR3 comprises 14 residues. Left in the record is the CDR3 DNA by itself, 42 bases read in frame from the first base. From a lookup of the germline V gene, CDR1 and CDR2 are SQVTM and ANQGSEA. This TCR derives from a man in his late teens or twenties in good health. Sample: blood. Recombination joined TRBV29-1 with TRBJ2-1, and possibly TRBD1, on 6 matching bases. The CDR3 protein: CSVGTESSYNEQFF. The DNA sequence reads TGCAGCGTTGGGACAGAGAGCTCCTACAATGAGCAGTTCTTC.